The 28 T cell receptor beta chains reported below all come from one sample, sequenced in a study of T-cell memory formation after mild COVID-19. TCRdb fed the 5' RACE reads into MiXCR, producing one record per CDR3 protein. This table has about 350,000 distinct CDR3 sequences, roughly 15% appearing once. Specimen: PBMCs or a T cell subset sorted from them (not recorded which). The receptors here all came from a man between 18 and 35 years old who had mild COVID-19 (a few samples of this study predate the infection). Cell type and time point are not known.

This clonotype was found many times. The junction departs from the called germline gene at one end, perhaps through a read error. As DNA, the CDR3 is TGTGCCAGCAGAGGGAACGGGGGGTTTCACTTC. Encoded protein: CASRGNGGFHF. V usage is TRBV12-3 or TRBV12-4 and J usage is TRBJ2-5, with 7 nucleotides matching TRBD2. The CDR3 runs to 11 residues.

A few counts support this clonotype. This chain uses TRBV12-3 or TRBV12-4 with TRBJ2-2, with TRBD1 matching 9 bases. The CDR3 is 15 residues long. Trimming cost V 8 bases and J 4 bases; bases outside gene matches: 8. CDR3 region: CASSPGDRATGELFF. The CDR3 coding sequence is TGTGCCAGCTCCCCCGGGGACAGGGCCACCGGGGAGCTGTTTTTT.

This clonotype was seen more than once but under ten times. CDR3 amino acids: CASSYNPGTGDEKLFF. The CDR3 DNA follows: TGTGCCAGCAGTTACAACCCCGGGACAGGGGATGAAAAACTGTTTTTT. The chain has TRBV6-5 and TRBJ1-4; TRBD1 aligns across 10 bases. V lost 2 bases and J lost 6; bases outside the gene matches: 6. Germline-derived CDR1 and CDR2 are MNHEY and SVGAGI. The CDR3 consists of 16 residues.

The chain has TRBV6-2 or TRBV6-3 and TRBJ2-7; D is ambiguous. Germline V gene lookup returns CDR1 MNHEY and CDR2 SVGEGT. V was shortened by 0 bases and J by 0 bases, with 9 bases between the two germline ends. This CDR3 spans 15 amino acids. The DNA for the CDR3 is TGTGCCAGCAGTTACTCCCCAGCGAGCTCCTACGAGCAGTACTTC. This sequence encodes CASSYSPASSYEQYF.

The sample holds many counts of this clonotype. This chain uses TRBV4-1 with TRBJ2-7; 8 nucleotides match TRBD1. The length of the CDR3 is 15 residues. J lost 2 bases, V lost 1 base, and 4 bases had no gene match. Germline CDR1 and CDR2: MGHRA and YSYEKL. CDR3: CASSQVGQATYEQYV. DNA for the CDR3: TGCGCCAGCAGCCAAGTGGGACAGGCGACCTACGAGCAGTACGTC.

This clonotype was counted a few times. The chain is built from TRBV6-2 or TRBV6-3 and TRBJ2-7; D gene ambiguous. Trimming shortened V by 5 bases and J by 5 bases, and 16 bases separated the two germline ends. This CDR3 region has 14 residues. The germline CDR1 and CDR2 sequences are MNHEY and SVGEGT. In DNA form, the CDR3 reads TGTGCCAGCAGTCAGATCAGCTTCAGACACGAGCAGTACGTC. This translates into CASSQISFRHEQYV.

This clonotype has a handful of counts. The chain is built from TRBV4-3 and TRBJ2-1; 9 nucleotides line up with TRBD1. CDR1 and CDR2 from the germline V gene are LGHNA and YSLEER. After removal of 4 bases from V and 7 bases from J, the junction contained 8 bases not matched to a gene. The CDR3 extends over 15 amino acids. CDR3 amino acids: CASSPRDRVGNEQFF. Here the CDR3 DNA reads TGCGCCAGCAGCCCCCGGGACAGGGTAGGGAATGAGCAGTTCTTC.

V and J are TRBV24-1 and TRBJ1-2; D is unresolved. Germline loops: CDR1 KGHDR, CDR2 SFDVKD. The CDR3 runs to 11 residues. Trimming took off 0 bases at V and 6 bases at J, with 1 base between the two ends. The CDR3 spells CATSDLHGYTF. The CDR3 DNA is TGTGCCACCAGTGATTTGCATGGCTACACCTTC.

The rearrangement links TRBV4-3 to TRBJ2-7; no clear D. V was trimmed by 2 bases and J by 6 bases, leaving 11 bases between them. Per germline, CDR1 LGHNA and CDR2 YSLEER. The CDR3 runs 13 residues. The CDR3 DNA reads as TGCGCCAGCAGCCAAAACCCCCAGCCCGAGCAGTACGTC. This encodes CASSQNPQPEQYV.

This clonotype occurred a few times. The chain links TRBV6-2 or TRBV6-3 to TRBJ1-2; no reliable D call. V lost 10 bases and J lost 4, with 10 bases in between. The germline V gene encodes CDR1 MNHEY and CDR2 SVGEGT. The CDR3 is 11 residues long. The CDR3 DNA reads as TGTGCCATCGCCGAGACCTATGGCTACACCTTC. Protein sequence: CAIAETYGYTF.

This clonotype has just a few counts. CDR3 region: CASSPLSVNYGYTF. The CDR3 nucleotides are TGTGCCAGCAGCCCCTTGAGTGTTAACTATGGCTACACCTTC. The gene calls are TRBV27 and TRBJ1-2, with D unclear. The V gene's germline CDR1 is MNHEY and CDR2 SMNVEV (reference sequence). Deletions cut 6 bases from V and 1 base from J, with 12 bases between. The CDR3 sequence is 14 residues long.

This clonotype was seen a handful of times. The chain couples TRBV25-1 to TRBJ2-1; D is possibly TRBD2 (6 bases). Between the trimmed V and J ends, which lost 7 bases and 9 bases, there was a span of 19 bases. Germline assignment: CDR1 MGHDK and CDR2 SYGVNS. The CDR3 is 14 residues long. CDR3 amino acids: CASTRAGRGGEQFF. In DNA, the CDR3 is TGTGCCAGCACTCGCGCCGGGCGGGGTGGTGAGCAGTTCTTC.

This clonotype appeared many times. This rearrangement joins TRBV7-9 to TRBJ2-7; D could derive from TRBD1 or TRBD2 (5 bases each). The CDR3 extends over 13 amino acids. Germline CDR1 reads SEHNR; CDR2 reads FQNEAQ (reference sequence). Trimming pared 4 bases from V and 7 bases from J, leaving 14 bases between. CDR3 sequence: CASSSGRSLEQYF. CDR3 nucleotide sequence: TGTGCCAGCAGCTCGGGACGGAGCCTTGAGCAGTACTTC.

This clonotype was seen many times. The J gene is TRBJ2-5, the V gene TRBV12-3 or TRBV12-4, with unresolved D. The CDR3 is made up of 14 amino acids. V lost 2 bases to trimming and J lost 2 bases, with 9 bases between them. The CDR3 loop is CASSLLSRQETQYF. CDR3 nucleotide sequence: TGTGCCAGCAGTTTACTTTCCAGACAAGAGACCCAGTACTTC.

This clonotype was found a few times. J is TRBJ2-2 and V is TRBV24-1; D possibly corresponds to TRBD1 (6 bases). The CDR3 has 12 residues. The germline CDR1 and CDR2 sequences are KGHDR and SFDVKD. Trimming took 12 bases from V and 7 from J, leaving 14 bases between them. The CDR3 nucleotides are TGTGCCGCCCGAACAGGGCACGGGGAGCTGTTTTTT. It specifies CAARTGHGELFF.

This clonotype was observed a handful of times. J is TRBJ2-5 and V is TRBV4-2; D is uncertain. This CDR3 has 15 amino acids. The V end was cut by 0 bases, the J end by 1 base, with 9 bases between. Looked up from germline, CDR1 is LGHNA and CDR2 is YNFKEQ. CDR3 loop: CASSQDKGLQETQYF. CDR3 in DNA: TGTGCCAGCAGCCAAGATAAGGGTCTCCAAGAGACCCAGTACTTC.

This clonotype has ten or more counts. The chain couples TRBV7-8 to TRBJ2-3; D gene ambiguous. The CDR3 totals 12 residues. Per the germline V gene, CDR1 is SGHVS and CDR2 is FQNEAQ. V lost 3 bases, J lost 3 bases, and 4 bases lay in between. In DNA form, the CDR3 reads TGTGCCAGCAGCTTTCAAACAGATACGCAGTATTTT. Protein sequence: CASSFQTDTQYF. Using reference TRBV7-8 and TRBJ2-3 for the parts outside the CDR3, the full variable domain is GAGVSQSPRYKVAKRGQDVALRCDPISGHVSLFWYQQALGQGPEFLTYFQNEAQLDKSGLPSDRFFAERPEGSVSTLKIQRTQQEDSAVYLCASSFQTDTQYFGPGTRLTVL.

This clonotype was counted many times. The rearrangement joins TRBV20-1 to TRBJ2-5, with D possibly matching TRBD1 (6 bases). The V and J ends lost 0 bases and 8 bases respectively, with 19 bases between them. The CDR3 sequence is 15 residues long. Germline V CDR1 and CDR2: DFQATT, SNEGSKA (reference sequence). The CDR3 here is CSARDFARVGGTQYF. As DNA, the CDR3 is TGCAGTGCTAGAGATTTTGCGCGGGTTGGGGGCACCCAGTACTTC.

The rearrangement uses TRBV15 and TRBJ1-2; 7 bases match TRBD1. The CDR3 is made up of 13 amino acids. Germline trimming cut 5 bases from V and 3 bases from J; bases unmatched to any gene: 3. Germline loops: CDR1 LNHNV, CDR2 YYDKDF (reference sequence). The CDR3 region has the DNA TGTGCCACCAGCGGGACAGTGGACTATGGCTACACCTTC. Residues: CATSGTVDYGYTF.

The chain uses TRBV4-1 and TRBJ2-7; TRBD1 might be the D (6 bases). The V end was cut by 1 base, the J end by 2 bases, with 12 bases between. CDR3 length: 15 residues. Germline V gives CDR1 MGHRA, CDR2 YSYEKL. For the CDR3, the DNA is TGCGCCAGCAGCCAAGGAGACAGGAACACCTACGAGCAGTACGTC. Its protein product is CASSQGDRNTYEQYV.

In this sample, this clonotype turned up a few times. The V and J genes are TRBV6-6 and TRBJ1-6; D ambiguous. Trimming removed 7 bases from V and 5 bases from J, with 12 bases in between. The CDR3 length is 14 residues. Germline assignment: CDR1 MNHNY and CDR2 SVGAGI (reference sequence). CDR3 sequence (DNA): TGTGCCAGCATCCCTACTCCGGATAATTCACCCCTCCACTTT. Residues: CASIPTPDNSPLHF.

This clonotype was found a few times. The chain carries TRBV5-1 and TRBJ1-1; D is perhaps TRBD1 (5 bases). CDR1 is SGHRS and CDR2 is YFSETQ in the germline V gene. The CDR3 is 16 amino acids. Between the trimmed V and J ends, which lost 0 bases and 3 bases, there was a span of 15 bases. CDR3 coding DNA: TGCGCCAGCAGCTTGGTTACCATAGGGGTAGACACTGAAGCTTTCTTT. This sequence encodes CASSLVTIGVDTEAFF.

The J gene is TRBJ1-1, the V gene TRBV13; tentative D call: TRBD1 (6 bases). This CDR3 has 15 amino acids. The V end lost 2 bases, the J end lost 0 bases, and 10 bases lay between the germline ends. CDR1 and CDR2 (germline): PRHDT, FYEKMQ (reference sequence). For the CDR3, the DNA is TGTGCCAGCAGCTTATGGCAGGGGATGAACACTGAAGCTTTCTTT. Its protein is CASSLWQGMNTEAFF.

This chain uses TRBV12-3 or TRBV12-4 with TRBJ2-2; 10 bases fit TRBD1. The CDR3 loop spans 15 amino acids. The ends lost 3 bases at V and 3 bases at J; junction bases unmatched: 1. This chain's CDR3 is CASSFGTGDTGELFF. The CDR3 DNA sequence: TGTGCCAGCAGTTTTGGGACAGGGGACACCGGGGAGCTGTTTTTT.

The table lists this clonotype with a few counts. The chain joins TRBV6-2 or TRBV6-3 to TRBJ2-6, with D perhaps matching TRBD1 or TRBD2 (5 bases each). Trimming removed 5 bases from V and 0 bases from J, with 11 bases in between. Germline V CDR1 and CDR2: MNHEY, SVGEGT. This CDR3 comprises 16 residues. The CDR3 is CASSGTESSGANVLTF. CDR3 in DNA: TGTGCCAGCAGTGGGACGGAGAGCTCTGGGGCCAACGTCCTGACTTTC.

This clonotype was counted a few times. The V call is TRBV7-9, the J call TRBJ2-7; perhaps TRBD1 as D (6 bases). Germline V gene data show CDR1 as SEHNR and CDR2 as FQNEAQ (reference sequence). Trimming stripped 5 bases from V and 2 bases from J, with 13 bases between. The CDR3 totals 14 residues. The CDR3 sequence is CASSDRDKTYEQYF. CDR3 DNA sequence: TGTGCCAGCAGCGACCGGGACAAGACCTACGAGCAGTACTTC. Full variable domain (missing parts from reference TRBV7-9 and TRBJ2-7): DTGVSQNPRHKITKRGQNVTFRCDPISEHNRLYWYRQTLGQGPEFLTYFQNEAQLEKSRLLSDRFSAERPKGSFSTLEIQRTEQGDSAMYLCASSDRDKTYEQYFGPGTRLTVT.

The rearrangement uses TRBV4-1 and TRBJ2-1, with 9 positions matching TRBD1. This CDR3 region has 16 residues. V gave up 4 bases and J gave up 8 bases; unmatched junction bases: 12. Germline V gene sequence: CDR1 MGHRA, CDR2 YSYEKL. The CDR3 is CASSRGPGQGRDEQFF. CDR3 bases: TGCGCCAGCAGCCGGGGACCGGGACAGGGAAGGGATGAGCAGTTCTTC.

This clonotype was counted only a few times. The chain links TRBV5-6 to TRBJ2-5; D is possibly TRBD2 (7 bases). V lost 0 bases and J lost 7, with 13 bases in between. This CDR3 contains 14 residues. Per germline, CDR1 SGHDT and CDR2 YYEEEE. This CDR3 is CASSLAGGSGTQYF. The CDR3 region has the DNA TGTGCCAGCAGCTTGGCGGGGGGCTCGGGGACCCAGTACTTC.